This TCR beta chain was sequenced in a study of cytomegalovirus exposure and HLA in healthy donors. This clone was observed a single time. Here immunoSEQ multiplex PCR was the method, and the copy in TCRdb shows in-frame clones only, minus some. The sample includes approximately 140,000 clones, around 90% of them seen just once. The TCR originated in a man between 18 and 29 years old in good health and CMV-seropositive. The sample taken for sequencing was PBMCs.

Here the CDR3 DNA reads TGTGCCAGCAGCCTTAGGACAGCCACGAACACCGGGGAGCTGTTTTTT. It yields the protein CASSLRTATNTGELFF. The V and J genes are TRBV7-9 and TRBJ2-2, with D possibly TRBD1 on 6 matching bases. Germline V lookup: CDR1 SEHNR, CDR2 FQNEAQ (reference sequence). This CDR3 is 16 amino acids long. Trimming left V 5 bases short and J 0 bases short, with 13 bases between.